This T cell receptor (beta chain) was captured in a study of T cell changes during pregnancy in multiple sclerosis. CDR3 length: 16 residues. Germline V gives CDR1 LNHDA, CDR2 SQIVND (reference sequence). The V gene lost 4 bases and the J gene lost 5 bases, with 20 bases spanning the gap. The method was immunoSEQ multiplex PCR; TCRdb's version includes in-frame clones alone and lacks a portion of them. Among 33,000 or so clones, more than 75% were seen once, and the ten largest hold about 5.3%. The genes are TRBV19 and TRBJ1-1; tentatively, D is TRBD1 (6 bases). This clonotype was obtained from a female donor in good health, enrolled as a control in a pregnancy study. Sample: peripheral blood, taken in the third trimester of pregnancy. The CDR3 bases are TGTGCCAGTAGTAGGGGGCCGGGGGGCAGGGGTACTGAAGCTTTCTTT. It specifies CASSRGPGGRGTEAFF.